A single sample gave rise to the 14 T cell receptor beta chains below, sequenced in a study of molecular identifiers for immune sequencing clone quantification (dated by TCRdb to the late 2010s). Library method: PCR. Sequenced using a NextSeq 500. TCRdb cleaned the public reads at Q25 with fastp, built clones with MiXCR and kept in-frame beta chains. When rows share a CDR3 protein, they turn into one entry using the most common DNA and genes. Counted in this sample were roughly 320,000 distinct CDR3 sequences; roughly 23% of them appeared once. The top ten constitute 0.65% to 0.95% of the sample. The sequencing sample was made of naive CD8+ T cells from blood, with Jurkat cell RNA spiked in. Read against the paper, the sample's cell subset or site label means: FACS-sorted CD8+CD4-CCR7+CD45RA+ naive T cells. Receptors were obtained from a human donor in good health. Some libraries in this study had Jurkat cell RNA spiked in.

This sequence joins TRBV2 and TRBJ1-5, with D perhaps matching TRBD1 (5 bases). Trimming stripped 4 bases from V and 6 bases from J, with 10 bases between. CDR1 is SNHLY and CDR2 is FYNNEI in the germline V gene. The CDR3 length is 13 residues. The CDR3 protein is CASSAGMAQPQHF. The CDR3 DNA follows: TGTGCCAGCAGTGCAGGGATGGCTCAGCCCCAGCATTTT.

This clonotype was seen ten or more times. The chain combines TRBV15 with TRBJ2-3; TRBD2 matches at 10 bases. CDR1 LNHNV and CDR2 YYDKDF come from the germline V gene (reference sequence). V lost 3 bases to trimming and J lost 3 bases; unmatched junction nucleotides: 9. CDR3 length: 17 amino acids. The CDR3 loop reads CATSSPLVTSGTDTQYF. The CDR3 bases are TGTGCCACCAGCAGTCCCCTTGTGACTAGCGGGACAGATACGCAGTATTTT.

This clonotype was found a few times. V usage is TRBV5-1 and J usage is TRBJ1-1; TRBD1 matches at 9 bases. The junction had 8 bases not matched to a gene; V was cut back by 2 bases and J by 6 bases. This CDR3 has 15 residues. CDR1 is SGHRS and CDR2 is YFSETQ in the germline V gene. Here the CDR3 reads CASSFGTGGASEAFF. DNA of the CDR3: TGCGCCAGCAGCTTTGGAACAGGGGGCGCCTCTGAAGCTTTCTTT.

This clonotype was observed many times. V usage is TRBV18 and J usage is TRBJ1-1; 9 bases line up with TRBD1. The CDR3 runs to 14 residues. Germline V gene sequence: CDR1 KGHSH, CDR2 LQKENI. The ends lost 6 bases at V and 0 bases at J; junction bases unmatched: 2. Written as DNA, the CDR3 is TGTGCCAGCTCCGGACAGGGGATGAACACTGAAGCTTTCTTT. It yields the protein CASSGQGMNTEAFF.

This clonotype has just one count. A much larger clone is a single base away; this may be a read error. The chain recombines TRBV7-9 with TRBJ2-3, with 9 bases identical to TRBD2. The CDR3 sequence is 16 residues long. Germline CDR1 is SEHNR and CDR2 is FQNEAQ (reference sequence). The CDR3 bases are TGTGCCAGCAGCTCCGCGGCGGGGGGGCGCACAGATGCGCAGTATTTT. This translates into CASSSAAGGRTDAQYF.

The sample holds a few counts of this clonotype. V usage is TRBV3-1 and J usage is TRBJ2-3; 13 nucleotides match TRBD2. This CDR3 region has 14 residues. CDR1 is LGHDT, CDR2 YNNKEL, per germline (reference sequence). J gave up 6 bases and V 8 bases, and 5 bases lay outside the gene matches. For the CDR3, the DNA is TGTGCCAGCGCAGGACTAGCGGGAGCCGATACGCAGTATTTT. Encoded protein: CASAGLAGADTQYF.

The V and J genes are TRBV28 and TRBJ1-1; the D gene is possibly TRBD1 (5 bases). CDR3 length equals 14 residues. Germline V gives CDR1 MDHEN, CDR2 SYDVKM. Trimming removed 5 bases from V and 3 bases from J, with 13 bases in between. In DNA form, the CDR3 reads TGTGCCAGCAGTAGCGACAGCATGGACACTGAAGCTTTCTTT. Protein sequence: CASSSDSMDTEAFF.

The chain combines TRBV7-9 with TRBJ1-1; D unclear. The CDR3 sequence is 14 residues long. Deletions cut 1 base from V and 1 base from J, with 7 bases between. Looked up from germline, CDR1 is SEHNR and CDR2 is FQNEAQ (reference sequence). The CDR3 region has the DNA TGTGCCAGCAGCTTAGGAATCTCGAACACTGAAGCTTTCTTT. This encodes CASSLGISNTEAFF.

In regard to this clonotype: One base away lies a much larger clone, so this may be a sequencing read error. The conserved closing phenylalanine or tryptophan is absent in this CDR3, likely reflecting a read error. J is TRBJ2-6 and V is TRBV15; unclear D gene. The CDR3 has 15 amino acids. CDR1 and CDR2 (germline): LNHNV, YYDKDF (reference sequence). Trimming cost V 3 bases and J 4 bases, with 10 bases left between them. The CDR3 nucleotides read TGTGCCACCAGCAGTCAGACGTGGGGGGCCAACGTCCTGACTCTC. Translated: CATSSQTWGANVLTL.

Remarks on this clonotype: A much larger clone differs from this one at a single base, so this may be a read error. This sequence joins TRBV19 and TRBJ2-2; D is unresolved. Germline V CDR1 and CDR2: LNHDA, SQIVND (reference sequence). The CDR3 has 14 amino acids. Trimming removed 3 bases from V and 6 bases from J, with 11 bases in between. The CDR3: CASSIRIVAGELFF. The CDR3 DNA sequence: TGTGCCAGTAGTATTAGGATTGTTGCCGGGGAGCTGTTTTTT.

The chain joins TRBV11-3 to TRBJ2-6, with D uncertain. The germline gives CDR1 SGHNT, CDR2 YENEEA. Trimming removed 5 bases from V and 8 bases from J, with 10 bases in between. This CDR3 spans 13 amino acids. The CDR3 bases are TGTGCCAGCAGCCCGAAGGAGTCCAACGTCCTGACTTTC. Translating gives CASSPKESNVLTF.

At least ten counts were recorded for this clonotype. The rearrangement uses TRBV12-3 or TRBV12-4 and TRBJ1-5; D is ambiguous. Trimming cost V 6 bases and J 5 bases, with 11 bases left between them. This CDR3 contains 13 residues. CDR3 nucleotides: TGTGCCAGCAGCAAAGGCAGTTATCAGCCCCAGCATTTT. It yields the protein CASSKGSYQPQHF.

Many counts were recorded for this clonotype. This chain connects TRBV27 to TRBJ2-3, with 11 bases that match TRBD1. CDR1 and CDR2 (germline): MNHEY, SMNVEV (reference sequence). The CDR3 has 14 amino acids. V shed 5 bases, J shed 6 bases, and the junction held 4 bases outside the gene matches. For the CDR3, the DNA is TGTGCCAGCAGTAACCGGGACAGGGGGGATACGCAGTATTTT. This codes for CASSNRDRGDTQYF.

The V gene is TRBV7-9, the J gene TRBJ2-3, with 7 bases that match TRBD1. There are 15 residues in the CDR3. In germline, CDR1 is SEHNR, CDR2 FQNEAQ (reference sequence). J lost 10 bases, V lost 1 base, and 11 bases had no gene match. Here the CDR3 reads CASSLGGQALDPQYF. CDR3 bases: TGTGCCAGCAGCTTAGGTGGACAGGCCCTAGACCCGCAGTATTTT.